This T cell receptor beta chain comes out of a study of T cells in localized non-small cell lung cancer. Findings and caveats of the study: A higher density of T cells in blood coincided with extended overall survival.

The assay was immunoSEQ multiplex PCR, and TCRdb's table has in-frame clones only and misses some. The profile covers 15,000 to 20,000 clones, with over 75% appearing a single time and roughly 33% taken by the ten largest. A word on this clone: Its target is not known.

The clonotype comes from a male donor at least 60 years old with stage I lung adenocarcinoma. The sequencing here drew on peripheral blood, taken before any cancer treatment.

CDR3 in amino acids: CASSLAIAGAGSDTQYF. The CDR3 region has the DNA TGTGCCAGCAGCTTAGCCATAGCGGGAGCGGGGTCAGATACGCAGTATTTT. This chain links TRBV7-6 with TRBJ2-3; 9 bases align to TRBD2. Germline loops: CDR1 SGHVS, CDR2 FNYEAQ. The CDR3 contains 17 residues. V shed 0 bases, J shed 4 bases, and the junction held 8 bases outside the gene matches.